The 17 T cell receptor beta chains given below trace back to one sample, sequenced in a study of T cells in Graves' hyperthyroidism and ophthalmopathy. What was amplified from RNA transcripts were TCR beta CDR3 regions. HTBI primers drove first-round RT-PCR of the TCR CDR3. A single record per CDR3 protein comes from TCRdb applying MiXCR to the multiplex PCR reads. The table lists 500,000 to 600,000 distinct CDR3 sequences, 15% to 20% of them singletons. The sample consisted of blood. The source is a man between 35 and 55 years old with Graves' ophthalmopathy.

This clonotype was seen repeatedly, ten times or more. V usage is TRBV2 and J usage is TRBJ2-2, with a possible D match to TRBD2 (5 bases). The germline gives CDR1 SNHLY, CDR2 FYNNEI. V lost 6 bases, J lost 4 bases, and 9 bases lay in between. The CDR3 loop spans 13 amino acids. The CDR3: CASRTTSTGELFF. The CDR3 coding sequence is TGTGCCAGCAGGACTACATCCACCGGGGAGCTGTTTTTT. Using reference TRBV2 and TRBJ2-2 for the parts outside the CDR3, the full variable domain is EPEVTQTPSHQVTQMGQEVILRCVPISNHLYFYWYRQILGQKVEFLVSFYNNEISEKSEIFDDQFSVERPDGSNFTLKIRSTKLEDSAMYFCASRTTSTGELFFGEGSRLTVL.

This clonotype was seen only a few times. V and J are TRBV5-1 and TRBJ1-4; perhaps TRBD1 as D (6 bases). The CDR3 has 14 residues. Germline V lookup: CDR1 SGHRS, CDR2 YFSETQ. Trimming shortened V by 4 bases and J by 3 bases, and 10 bases separated the two germline ends. Here the CDR3 reads CASSGGGSNEKLFF. CDR3 bases: TGCGCCAGCAGCGGGGGCGGTTCTAATGAAAAACTGTTTTTT.

This clonotype has a handful of counts. The chain employs TRBV20-1 and TRBJ2-1; 8 nucleotides match TRBD1. The germline V gene encodes CDR1 DFQATT and CDR2 SNEGSKA (reference sequence). The CDR3 sequence is 12 residues long. V lost 4 bases and J lost 7; bases outside the gene matches: 3. For the CDR3, the DNA is TGCAGTGCTACTAGGGACAGGAATGAGCAGTTCTTC. It translates to CSATRDRNEQFF.

In its sample, this clonotype was seen a few times. The rearrangement uses TRBV12-3 or TRBV12-4 and TRBJ2-5; TRBD2 is a possible D gene (6 bases). The CDR3 consists of 16 residues. V was trimmed by 1 base and J by 5 bases, leaving 17 bases between them. The CDR3 bases are TGTGCCAGCAGTTTAGGGGGCTGGGGGGTCCGGGAGACCCAGTACTTC. It yields the protein CASSLGGWGVRETQYF.

This clonotype was observed a few times. V is TRBV28 and J is TRBJ2-2; D possibly corresponds to TRBD2 (5 bases). CDR1 and CDR2 (germline): MDHEN, SYDVKM. The CDR3 length is 15 residues. Trimming removed 2 bases at V and 5 bases at J, with 12 bases between. CDR3 region: CASSLLAEETGELFF. The CDR3 bases are TGTGCCAGCAGTTTACTAGCAGAAGAAACCGGGGAGCTGTTTTTT.

This clonotype was detected only a few times. This chain links TRBV6-2 or TRBV6-3 with TRBJ2-1, with D perhaps matching TRBD2 (5 bases). This CDR3 contains 11 residues. Trimming shortened V by 5 bases and J by 10 bases, and 9 bases separated the two germline ends. The germline V gene has CDR1 MNHEY and CDR2 SVGEGT. In DNA, the CDR3 is TGTGCCAGCAGTGGCACGGGGGAGCAGTTCTTC. Translated: CASSGTGEQFF.

The chain couples TRBV7-2 to TRBJ1-2; possible D gene TRBD1, 5 bases. CDR3 size: 13 residues. The V gene lost 1 base and the J gene lost 13 bases, with 16 bases spanning the gap. CDR1 and CDR2 from the germline V gene are SGHTA and FQGNSA. Here the CDR3 DNA reads TGTGCCAGCAGCTTAGGGACCACAGGCTTGGGCACCTTC. Protein: CASSLGTTGLGTF. Complete variable domain (other parts from reference TRBV7-2 and TRBJ1-2): GAGVSQSPSNKVTEKGKDVELRCDPISGHTALYWYRQSLGQGLEFLIYFQGNSAPDKSGLPSDRFSAERTGGSVSTLTIQRTQQEDSAVYLCASSLGTTGLGTFGSGTRLTVV.

This rearrangement joins TRBV28 to TRBJ1-2; a weak D match, TRBD1 (5 bases). This CDR3 has 13 residues. Trimming removed 6 bases from V and 6 bases from J, with 14 bases in between. Germline CDR1 reads MDHEN; CDR2 reads SYDVKM. In DNA, the CDR3 is TGTGCCAGCAGGCTTGGGAGGGGTAATGGCTACACCTTC. It specifies CASRLGRGNGYTF.

This clonotype was picked up many times. CDR3 sequence (DNA): TGTGCCAGCAGCTTAGCGAGGACAGGGGGACGAGCCGGGGAGCTGTTTTTT. Protein product: CASSLARTGGRAGELFF. The chain recombines TRBV7-8 with TRBJ2-2; 10 bases map to TRBD1. The J segment lost 6 bases and the V segment lost 0 bases, leaving 7 bases of the junction unmatched. Per the germline V gene, CDR1 is SGHVS and CDR2 is FQNEAQ. CDR3 length equals 17 residues.

This clonotype was seen a handful of times. This chain joins TRBV29-1 and TRBJ2-1, with a weak D call TRBD1 (6 bases). The CDR3 consists of 13 residues. Trimming stripped 7 bases from V and 0 bases from J, with 10 bases between. Germline assignment: CDR1 SQVTM and CDR2 ANQGSEA. CDR3 region: CSADRSSYNEQFF. Here the CDR3 DNA reads TGCAGCGCCGACAGGAGCTCCTACAATGAGCAGTTCTTC.

The V and J genes are TRBV29-1 and TRBJ2-5, with TRBD2 matching over 8 bases. This CDR3 is 16 amino acids long. J gave up 1 base and V 6 bases, and 13 bases lay outside the gene matches. The germline V gene has CDR1 SQVTM and CDR2 ANQGSEA. CDR3 amino acids: CSVGVERGGIQETQYF. The CDR3 region has the DNA TGCAGCGTGGGGGTGGAGCGCGGGGGGATCCAAGAGACCCAGTACTTC.

This chain joins TRBV11-2 and TRBJ2-7; no definite D call. Germline CDR1 reads SGHAT; CDR2 reads FQNNGV. The CDR3 runs 15 residues. Trimming cost V 0 bases and J 3 bases, with 12 bases left between them. The CDR3 sequence is CASSLETGNLYEQYF. The CDR3 DNA follows: TGTGCCAGCAGCTTAGAGACCGGAAACCTCTACGAGCAGTACTTC.

There are a few counts of this clonotype. The CDR3 region is CASGAGAQNSGNTIYF. The DNA of the CDR3 is TGCGCCAGCGGGGCCGGGGCTCAAAACTCTGGAAACACCATATATTTT. J is TRBJ1-3 and V is TRBV5-1; D may be TRBD1 (5 bases). Germline CDR1 reads SGHRS; CDR2 reads YFSETQ. Trimming removed 7 bases at V and 0 bases at J, with 17 bases between. This CDR3 is built from 16 residues.

The chain carries TRBV4-1 and TRBJ2-5; possibly TRBD1 for D (5 bases). The CDR3 extends over 13 amino acids. From germline, CDR1 is MGHRA and CDR2 YSYEKL. V was shortened by 4 bases and J by 4 bases, with 10 bases between the two germline ends. CDR3 sequence reads: CASSLSQGETQYF. Here the CDR3 DNA reads TGCGCCAGCAGCCTAAGCCAGGGAGAGACCCAGTACTTC.

The chain couples TRBV20-1 to TRBJ1-6, with TRBD1 matching over 7 bases. CDR3 length: 13 amino acids. Germline lookup yields CDR1 DFQATT and CDR2 SNEGSKA (reference sequence). The junction had 7 bases not matched to a gene; V was cut back by 6 bases and J by 8 bases. The CDR3 sequence is CSAATGRHSPLHF. The CDR3 DNA sequence: TGCAGTGCGGCGACAGGGCGCCATTCACCCCTCCACTTT.

The chain carries TRBV11-2 and TRBJ2-3; maybe TRBD2 (5 bases). V lost 0 bases and J lost 0, with 7 bases in between. CDR1 is SGHAT, CDR2 FQNNGV, per germline. The CDR3 loop spans 15 amino acids. The CDR3 reads CASSLDWRSTDTQYF. The CDR3 DNA reads as TGTGCCAGCAGCTTAGATTGGAGGAGCACAGATACGCAGTATTTT.

This clonotype was detected ten times or more. V is TRBV7-2 and J is TRBJ2-1; 11 bases agree with TRBD2. CDR3 length: 17 amino acids. CDR1 is SGHTA and CDR2 is FQGNSA in the germline V gene. The J segment lost 3 bases and the V segment lost 4 bases, leaving 8 bases of the junction unmatched. CDR3 coding DNA: TGTGCCAGCAGCTCATACCTACTAGCGGGAGTCTACAATGAGCAGTTCTTC. Amino acids: CASSSYLLAGVYNEQFF.